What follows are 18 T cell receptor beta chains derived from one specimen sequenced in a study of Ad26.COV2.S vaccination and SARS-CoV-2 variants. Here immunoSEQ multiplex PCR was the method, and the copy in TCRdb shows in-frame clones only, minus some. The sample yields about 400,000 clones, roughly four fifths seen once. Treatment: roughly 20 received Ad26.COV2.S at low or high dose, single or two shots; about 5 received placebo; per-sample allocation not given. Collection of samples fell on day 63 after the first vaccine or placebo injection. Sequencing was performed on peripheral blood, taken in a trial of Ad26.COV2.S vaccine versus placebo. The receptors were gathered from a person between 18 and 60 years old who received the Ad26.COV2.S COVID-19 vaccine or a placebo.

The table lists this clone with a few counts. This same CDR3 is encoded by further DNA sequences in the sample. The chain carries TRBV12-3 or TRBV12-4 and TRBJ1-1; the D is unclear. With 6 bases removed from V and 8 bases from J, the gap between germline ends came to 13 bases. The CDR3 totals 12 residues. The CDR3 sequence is CASSLDSREAFF. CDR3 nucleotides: TGTGCCAGCAGCCTGGATAGCCGGGAAGCTTTCTTT.

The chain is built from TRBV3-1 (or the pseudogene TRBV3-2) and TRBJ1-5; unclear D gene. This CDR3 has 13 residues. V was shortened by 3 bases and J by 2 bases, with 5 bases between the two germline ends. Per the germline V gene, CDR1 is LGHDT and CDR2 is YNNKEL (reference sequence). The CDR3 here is CASSHGGNQPQHF. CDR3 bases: TGTGCCAGCAGCCATGGAGGCAATCAGCCCCAGCATTTT.

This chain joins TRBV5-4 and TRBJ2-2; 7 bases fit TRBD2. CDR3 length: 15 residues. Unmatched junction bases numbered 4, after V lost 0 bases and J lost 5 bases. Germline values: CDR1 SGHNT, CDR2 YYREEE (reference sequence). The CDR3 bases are TGTGCCAGCAGCTTGGGGGAGGGATGGACCGGGGAGCTGTTTTTT. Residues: CASSLGEGWTGELFF.

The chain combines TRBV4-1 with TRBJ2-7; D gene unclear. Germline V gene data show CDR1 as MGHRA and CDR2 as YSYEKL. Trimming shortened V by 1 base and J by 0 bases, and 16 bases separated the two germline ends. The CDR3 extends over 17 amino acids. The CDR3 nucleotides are TGCGCCAGCAGCCAAGTCGTCACTCCCTCGGACTCCTACGAGCAGTACTTC. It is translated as CASSQVVTPSDSYEQYF.

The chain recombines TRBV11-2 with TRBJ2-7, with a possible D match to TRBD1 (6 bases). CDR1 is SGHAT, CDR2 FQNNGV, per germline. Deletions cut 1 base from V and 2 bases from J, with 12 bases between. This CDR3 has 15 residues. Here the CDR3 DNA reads TGTGCCAGCAGCTTAGGTCAGGGGAGTCCCTACGAGCAGTACTTC. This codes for CASSLGQGSPYEQYF.

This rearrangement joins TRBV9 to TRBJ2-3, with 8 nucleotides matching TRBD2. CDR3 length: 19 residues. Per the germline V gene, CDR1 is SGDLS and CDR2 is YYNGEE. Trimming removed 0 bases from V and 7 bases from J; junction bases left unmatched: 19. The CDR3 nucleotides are TGTGCCAGCAGCGTAGACCGCGGGGGGCACGGGGCCATATTAAATACGCAGTATTTT. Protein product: CASSVDRGGHGAILNTQYF. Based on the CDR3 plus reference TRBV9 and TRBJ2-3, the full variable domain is DSGVTQTPKHLITATGQRVTLRCSPRSGDLSVYWYQQSLDQGLQFLIQYYNGEERAKGNILERFSAQQFPDLHSELNLSSLELGDSALYFCASSVDRGGHGAILNTQYFGPGTRLTVL.

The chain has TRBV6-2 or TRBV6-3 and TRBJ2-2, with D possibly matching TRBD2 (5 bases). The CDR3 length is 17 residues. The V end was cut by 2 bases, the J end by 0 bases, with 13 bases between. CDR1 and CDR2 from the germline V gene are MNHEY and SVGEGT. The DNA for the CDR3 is TGTGCCAGCAGTTACGGGTTCTGGACTTCGAACACCGGGGAGCTGTTTTTT. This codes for CASSYGFWTSNTGELFF.

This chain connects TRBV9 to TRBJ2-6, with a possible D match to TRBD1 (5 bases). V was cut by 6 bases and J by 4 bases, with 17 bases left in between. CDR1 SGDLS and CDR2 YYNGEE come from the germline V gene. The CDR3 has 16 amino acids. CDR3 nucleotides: TGTGCCAGCATGCAGGGTTTGCAGTCCGGGGCCAACGTCCTGACTTTC. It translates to CASMQGLQSGANVLTF.

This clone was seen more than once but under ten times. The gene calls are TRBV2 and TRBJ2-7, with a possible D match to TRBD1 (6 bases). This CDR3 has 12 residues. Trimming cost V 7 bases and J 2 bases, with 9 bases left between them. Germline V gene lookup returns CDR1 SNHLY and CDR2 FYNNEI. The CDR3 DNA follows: TGTGCCAGCATTTCAGGGGCCTACGAGCAGTACTTC. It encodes CASISGAYEQYF.

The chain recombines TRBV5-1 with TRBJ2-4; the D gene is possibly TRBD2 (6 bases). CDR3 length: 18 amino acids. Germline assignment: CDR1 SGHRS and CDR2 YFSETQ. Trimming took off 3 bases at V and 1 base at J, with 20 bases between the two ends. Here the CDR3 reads CASSSGTSGVRAKNIQYF. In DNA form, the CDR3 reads TGCGCCAGCAGCTCGGGGACCTCGGGGGTAAGGGCCAAAAACATTCAGTACTTC. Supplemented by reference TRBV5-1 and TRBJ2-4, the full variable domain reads KAGVTQTPRYLIKTRGQQVTLSCSPISGHRSVSWYQQTPGQGLQFLFEYFSETQRNKGNFPGRFSGRQFSNSRSEMNVSTLELGDSALYLCASSSGTSGVRAKNIQYFGAGTRLSVL.

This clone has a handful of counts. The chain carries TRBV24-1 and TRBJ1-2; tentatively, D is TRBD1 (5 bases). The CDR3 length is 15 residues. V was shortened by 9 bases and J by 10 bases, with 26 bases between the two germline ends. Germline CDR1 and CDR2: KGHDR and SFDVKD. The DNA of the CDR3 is TGTGCCACCGGGGGACGGTGTCAGCGTAGGACCGACTACACCTTC. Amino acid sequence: CATGGRCQRRTDYTF.

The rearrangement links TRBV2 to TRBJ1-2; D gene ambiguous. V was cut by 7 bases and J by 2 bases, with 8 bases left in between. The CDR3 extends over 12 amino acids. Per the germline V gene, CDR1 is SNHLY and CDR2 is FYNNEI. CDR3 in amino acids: CASKVQNYGYTF. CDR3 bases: TGTGCCAGCAAGGTCCAGAACTATGGCTACACCTTC.

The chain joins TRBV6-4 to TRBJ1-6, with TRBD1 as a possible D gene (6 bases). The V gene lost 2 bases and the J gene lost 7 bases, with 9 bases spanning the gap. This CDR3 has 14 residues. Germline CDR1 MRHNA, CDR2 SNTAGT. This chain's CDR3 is CASSDGGGNSPLHF. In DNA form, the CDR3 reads TGTGCCAGCAGTGACGGGGGCGGAAATTCACCCCTCCACTTT.

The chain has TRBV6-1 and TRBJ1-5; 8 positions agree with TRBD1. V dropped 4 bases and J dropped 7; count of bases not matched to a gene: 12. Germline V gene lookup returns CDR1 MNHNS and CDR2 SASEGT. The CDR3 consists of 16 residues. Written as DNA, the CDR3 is TGTGCCAGCAGTGGCTTATCAGGGGGCCTCGGACAGCCCCAGCATTTT. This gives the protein CASSGLSGGLGQPQHF.

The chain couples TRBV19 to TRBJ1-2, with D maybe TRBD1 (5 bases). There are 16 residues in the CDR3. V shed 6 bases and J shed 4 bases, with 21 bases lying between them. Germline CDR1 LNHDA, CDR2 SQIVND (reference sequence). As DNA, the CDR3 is TGTGCCAGTAGCGATAGCCCAAGAAACAGGAGCTATGGCTACACCTTC. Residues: CASSDSPRNRSYGYTF.

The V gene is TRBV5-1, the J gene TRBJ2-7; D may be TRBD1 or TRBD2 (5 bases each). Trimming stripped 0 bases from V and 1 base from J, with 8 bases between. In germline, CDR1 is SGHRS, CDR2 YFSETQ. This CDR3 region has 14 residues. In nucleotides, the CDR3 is TGCGCCAGCAGCTTGGAGGGACCATCCTACGAGCAGTACTTC. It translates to CASSLEGPSYEQYF.

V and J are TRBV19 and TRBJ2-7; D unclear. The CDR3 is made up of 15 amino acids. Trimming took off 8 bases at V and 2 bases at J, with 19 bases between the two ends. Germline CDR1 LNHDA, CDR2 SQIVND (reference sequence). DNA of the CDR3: TGTGCCAGTCGAACCCACTCCCTGGCGGCCTACGAGCAGTACTTC. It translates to CASRTHSLAAYEQYF.

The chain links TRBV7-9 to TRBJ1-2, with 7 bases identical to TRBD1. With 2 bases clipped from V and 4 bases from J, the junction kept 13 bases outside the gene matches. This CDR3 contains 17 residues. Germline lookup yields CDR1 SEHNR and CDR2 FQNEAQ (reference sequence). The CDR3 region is CASSLQGDRQTPYGYTF. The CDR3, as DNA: TGTGCCAGCAGCTTACAAGGGGACAGACAGACCCCCTATGGCTACACCTTC.